These T cell receptor beta chains were read from a single sample in a study of graft-versus-host responses after intestinal transplantation. Their specific antigens are unknown. Profiling relied on immunoSEQ multiplex PCR, and the TCRdb table lists in-frame clones only, not all of them. Here the sample spans around 99,000 clones, roughly 87% being singletons. The source material was unstimulated CD4+ T cells sorted from spleen or lymph node cells, sampled before transplant. The origin of the receptors is a human donor who was the organ donor for an intestinal transplant. Both conserved end residues are part of each CDR3. D genes are given only for firm matches. Only part of the rows carry a size: once, few, many, or a class if the clone is expanded.

CDR3nt	CDR3aa	d_gene	v_gene	j_gene	abundance
TGTGCCAGTAGTAGTTTGGACAGGGAGAACACTGAAGCTTTCTTT	CASSSLDRENTEAFF	TRBD1	TRBV19	TRBJ1-1	NA
TGTGCCAGCACTGCTAGATGGAACACCGGGGAACTGTTTTTT	CASTARWNTGELFF	NA	TRBV6-1	TRBJ2-2	NA
TGTGCCAGCAGCTTGTCGGATCAGCGGGGGGGGAAAGAGACCCAGTACTTC	CASSLSDQRGGKETQYF	TRBD2	TRBV5-4	TRBJ2-5	NA
TGTGCCAGCAGCTTAGCAGGGGGCTATGGCTACACCTTC	CASSLAGGYGYTF	TRBD1	TRBV7-3	TRBJ1-2	NA
TGTGCCAGCAGTGCGGAGGGGAATCAGCCCCAGCATTTT	CASSAEGNQPQHF	NA	TRBV2	TRBJ1-5	NA
TGTGCCAGCAGTGAAGGGAACACTGAAGCTTTCTTT	CASSEGNTEAFF	NA	TRBV6-5	TRBJ1-1	NA
TGTGCCAGCAGCCGACAGGGGTTGAACACTGAAGCTTTCTTT	CASSRQGLNTEAFF	TRBD1	TRBV5-6	TRBJ1-1	NA
TGTGCCAGCACTTTGACAGGGGAAAACGAGCAGTACTTC	CASTLTGENEQYF	TRBD1	TRBV6-1	TRBJ2-7	NA
TGTGCCAGCAGTGATTTCGGGACAGGGGGTTTGGCCAAAAACATTCAGTACTTC	CASSDFGTGGLAKNIQYF	TRBD1	TRBV6-4	TRBJ2-4	NA
TGTGCCAGCAGTTTATTTCTGGCGGGGGAGCAGTACTTC	CASSLFLAGEQYF	NA	TRBV27	TRBJ2-7	NA
TGCGCCAGCAGCCAAGATCGGCAGGGCGTAGTAGGCTATGGCTACACCTTC	CASSQDRQGVVGYGYTF	NA	TRBV4-1	TRBJ1-2	NA
TGTGCCAGCAGCTTGGCCCCTACAGGGAGTTCGACCACTGAAGCTTTCTTT	CASSLAPTGSSTTEAFF	NA	TRBV5-4	TRBJ1-1	NA
TGTGCCAGCAGCCCGACAGGGGACTATGGCTACACCTTC	CASSPTGDYGYTF	TRBD1	TRBV7-9	TRBJ1-2	NA
TGCGCCAGCAGCCAAGCATCGGGGGGCGCTTTTACCGGGGAGCTGTTTTTT	CASSQASGGAFTGELFF	NA	TRBV4-1	TRBJ2-2	NA
TGTGCCAGCAGCACCACCCAGGGGTATGGCTACACCTTC	CASSTTQGYGYTF	NA	TRBV7-3	TRBJ1-2	NA
TGTGCCAGCATACTGGGGGGGGTCCGTAGTAATTCACCCCTCCACTTT	CASILGGVRSNSPLHF	NA	TRBV28	TRBJ1-6	NA
TGTGCCAGCAGTGCGGTGATGAACACTGAAGCTTTCTTT	CASSAVMNTEAFF	NA	TRBV28	TRBJ1-1	NA
TGTGCCAGCAGCGTAGCGGAGGGTACAGATACGCAGTATTTT	CASSVAEGTDTQYF	NA	TRBV9	TRBJ2-3	NA
TGTGCCAGTATGCCTTACCGGGACAACAGAGGAAGACTGTTTTTT	CASMPYRDNRGRLFF	NA	TRBV19	TRBJ1-4	few
TGTGCCAGCAGCTTAGTCAGCGCGAACACCGGGGAGCTGTTTTTT	CASSLVSANTGELFF	NA	TRBV7-6	TRBJ2-2	NA
TGTGCCAGTAGTATAGTCGGGACGTTCAAGGACAATGAGCAGTTCTTC	CASSIVGTFKDNEQFF	NA	TRBV19	TRBJ2-1	NA
TGCGCCAGCAGCCAAGGACAGATCTTCACAGATACGCAGTATTTT	CASSQGQIFTDTQYF	NA	TRBV5-1	TRBJ2-3	NA
TGTGCTAGTGGTTTGGTAGGTAGCGCCCCGCAGTATTTT	CASGLVGSAPQYF	NA	TRBV12-5	TRBJ2-3	NA
TGTGCCAGCAGCCAAGATTCGGGGGCAGGGGAGAGGTTCGGCTACACCTTC	CASSQDSGAGERFGYTF	NA	TRBV4-2	TRBJ1-2	NA
TGTGCCTGGAGAATGAGGGGGAACGCTGGAAACACCATATATTTT	CAWRMRGNAGNTIYF	NA	TRBV30	TRBJ1-3	NA
TGTGCCAGCAGCCCATACGGGCAGTACCAAGAGACCCAGTACTTC	CASSPYGQYQETQYF	NA	TRBV7-3	TRBJ2-5	NA
TGTGCCATCAGTGAGGGACAGGGCCAAAACTACGAGCAGTACTTC	CAISEGQGQNYEQYF	TRBD1	TRBV10-3	TRBJ2-7	NA
TGCGCCAGCAGCTTGGACGACAGGTACACCGGGGAGCTGTTTTTT	CASSLDDRYTGELFF	NA	TRBV5-1	TRBJ2-2	NA
TGTGCCAGCTCACCCTACGAAGCGGGGAGCTCCTACAATGAGCAGTTCTTC	CASSPYEAGSSYNEQFF	TRBD2	TRBV18	TRBJ2-1	once
TGTGCTAGTGGTTTGGTACGACCAAGGGGGACCTACAATGAGCAGTTCTTC	CASGLVRPRGTYNEQFF	NA	TRBV12-5	TRBJ2-1	NA
TGTGCCAGCAGAGCCGGGACAGGGAGCTACGAGCAGTACTTC	CASRAGTGSYEQYF	TRBD1	TRBV6-5	TRBJ2-7	NA
TGTGCCAGCAGCCGTTACGGCACGGACGATACTGAAGCTTTCTTT	CASSRYGTDDTEAFF	NA	TRBV6-6	TRBJ1-1	NA
TGTGCCAGCAGCCCCCAGGGCGGGGAGCTGTTTTTT	CASSPQGGELFF	NA	TRBV7-3	TRBJ2-2	NA
TGTGCCAGCAGCCAAGGGGACAGGGGCCCCTACGAGCAGTACTTC	CASSQGDRGPYEQYF	TRBD1	TRBV4-2	TRBJ2-7	NA
TGTGCCAGCAGCTTGGGGGACAGCTCCTACGAGCAGTACTTC	CASSLGDSSYEQYF	TRBD1	TRBV5-4	TRBJ2-7	NA
TGTGCCAGCAGCCGGGACGGTGCCTACGAGCAGTACTTC	CASSRDGAYEQYF	NA	TRBV6-1	TRBJ2-7	NA
TGTGCCAGCAGAGCAGGGGACTATGGCTACACCTTC	CASRAGDYGYTF	NA	TRBV25-1	TRBJ1-2	NA
TGTGCCAGCAGCCCAGGGGGGGGGCCAGAAGGAGATACGCAGTATTTT	CASSPGGGPEGDTQYF	NA	TRBV7-3	TRBJ2-3	NA
TGCGCCAGCAGCTCTCTTGGAGTTGGGGAAAGTGAAAAACTGTTTTTT	CASSSLGVGESEKLFF	NA	TRBV5-1	TRBJ1-4	NA
TGTGCCTGGAGCGGCGGAACCACAGATACGCAGTATTTT	CAWSGGTTDTQYF	NA	TRBV30	TRBJ2-3	NA
TGTGCCAGCAGCTATGGACTGACAGATACGCAGTATTTT	CASSYGLTDTQYF	NA	TRBV7-2	TRBJ2-3	NA
TGTGCCAGCAGTGAAAGACGGTATAATTCACCCCTCCACTTT	CASSERRYNSPLHF	NA	TRBV6-5	TRBJ1-6	NA
TGCGCCAGCAGTGGATCCGGGGGGTCCGCCTACGAGCAGTACTTC	CASSGSGGSAYEQYF	TRBD2	TRBV10-1	TRBJ2-7	NA
TGTGCCAGCAGCTCCCGACTTTTTGATGATACGCAGTATTTT	CASSSRLFDDTQYF	NA	TRBV9	TRBJ2-3	once
TGTGCCAGCAGCCCAACGACTAGCGTGAACTCCTGGACCCAGTACTTC	CASSPTTSVNSWTQYF	TRBD2	TRBV11-2	TRBJ2-5	NA
TGCGCCAGCAGCCTCGGGACAGTACCACCCGGGGAGCTGTTTTTT	CASSLGTVPPGELFF	TRBD1	TRBV5-1	TRBJ2-2	NA
TGTGCCAGCAGCCCCGGACAGGGAGCAGATACGCAGTATTTT	CASSPGQGADTQYF	TRBD1	TRBV5-4	TRBJ2-3	NA
TGTGCCAGCAACCAGAGACCAACGGGTAGAAAGCAGTTCTTC	CASNQRPTGRKQFF	NA	TRBV7-8	TRBJ2-1	NA
TGTGCCAGCAGCTTAGCGGGGGGGCCCACAGATACGCAGTATTTT	CASSLAGGPTDTQYF	NA	TRBV7-2	TRBJ2-3	NA
TGCAGTGCTAGAGACCGAAACACCATATATTTT	CSARDRNTIYF	NA	TRBV20-1	TRBJ1-3	NA
TGTGCCAGCACCACCACCCCGACGCGGAGGGATTCACCCCTCCACTTT	CASTTTPTRRDSPLHF	NA	TRBV5-4	TRBJ1-6	NA